This T cell receptor beta chain was sequenced in a study of blood T cell repertoires in COVID-19. Germline-derived CDR1 and CDR2 are MNHNY and SVGAGI (reference sequence). The CDR3 spans 16 residues. J gave up 1 base and V 7 bases, and 9 bases lay outside the gene matches. Data came from immunoSEQ multiplex PCR; TCRdb stores just in-frame clones and leaves some out. In the table there are more than 300,000 clones, 85% to 95% of which are singletons. This sequence was found in a woman between 25 and 40 years old who had been exposed to COVID-19. The J gene is TRBJ2-3, the V gene TRBV6-6; 9 nucleotides align to TRBD2. The sequencing input was PBMCs or T cells enriched from blood (not recorded which). The CDR3 sequence is CASTLSGGTGTDTQYF. CDR3 sequence (DNA): TGTGCCAGCACTCTAAGCGGGGGGACAGGCACAGATACGCAGTATTTT.